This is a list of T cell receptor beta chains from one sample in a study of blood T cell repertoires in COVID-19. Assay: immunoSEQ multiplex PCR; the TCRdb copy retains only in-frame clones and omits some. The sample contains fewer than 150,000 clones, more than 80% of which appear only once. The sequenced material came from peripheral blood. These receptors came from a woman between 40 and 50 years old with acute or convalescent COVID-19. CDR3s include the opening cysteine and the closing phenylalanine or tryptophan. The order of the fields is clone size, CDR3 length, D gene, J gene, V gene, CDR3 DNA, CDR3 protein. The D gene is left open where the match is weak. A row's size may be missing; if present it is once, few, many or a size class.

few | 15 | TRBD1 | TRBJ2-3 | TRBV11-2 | TGTGCCAGCAGCCTCCGAGGGACAGCTGCAGATACGCAGTATTTT | CASSLRGTAADTQYF
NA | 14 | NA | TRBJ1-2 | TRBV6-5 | TGTGCCAGCAGTTACGGGGCGTTGGCTTCTGGCTACACCTTC | CASSYGALASGYTF
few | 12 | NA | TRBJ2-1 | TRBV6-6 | TGTGCCAGCAGTTACAGGCAGGATGAGCAGTTCTTC | CASSYRQDEQFF
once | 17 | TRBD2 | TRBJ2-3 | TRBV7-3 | TGTGCCAGCAGCCCCCAGACTAGCGGGGGGGCGACAGATACGCAGTATTTT | CASSPQTSGGATDTQYF
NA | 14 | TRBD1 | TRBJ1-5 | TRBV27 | TGTGCCAGCAGTCCTCAGGGGGCTGGACAGCCCCAGCATTTT | CASSPQGAGQPQHF
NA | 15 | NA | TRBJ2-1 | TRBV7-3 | TGTGCCAGCAGCTCTTTAGGGGACTGGAACAATGAGCAGTTCTTC | CASSSLGDWNNEQFF
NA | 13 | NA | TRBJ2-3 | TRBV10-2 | TGCGCCAGCAGGTGGGCTAGCACAGATACGCAGTATTTT | CASRWASTDTQYF
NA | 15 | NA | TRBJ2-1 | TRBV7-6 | TGTGCCAGCAGCCCCCTCTCCGGGGCCTACAATGAGCAGTTCTTC | CASSPLSGAYNEQFF
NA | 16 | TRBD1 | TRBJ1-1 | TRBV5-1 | TGCGCCAGCAGCTTGAAATCGGGACAGGGGAACACTGAAGCTTTCTTT | CASSLKSGQGNTEAFF
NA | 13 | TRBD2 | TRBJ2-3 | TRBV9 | TGTGCCAGCAGCCGGACTAGTCTGGATACGCAGTATTTT | CASSRTSLDTQYF
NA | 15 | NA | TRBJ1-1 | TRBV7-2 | TGTGCCAGCAGCTTAAGCGGCAGCGTGAACACTGAAGCTTTCTTT | CASSLSGSVNTEAFF
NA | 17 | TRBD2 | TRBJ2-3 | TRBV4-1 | TGCGCCAGCAGCCAAGCCGGGACTAGCGGGGGAGCAGATACGCAGTATTTT | CASSQAGTSGGADTQYF
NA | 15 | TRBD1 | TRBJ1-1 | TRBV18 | TGTGCCAGCTCACCGATTGAGACAGGGTGGACTGAAGCTTTCTTT | CASSPIETGWTEAFF
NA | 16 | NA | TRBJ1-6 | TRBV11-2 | TGTGCCAGCAGCTCAGAATCAGGGGTACGGAATTCACCCCTCCACTTT | CASSSESGVRNSPLHF
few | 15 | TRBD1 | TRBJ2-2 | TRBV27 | TGTGCCAGCAGGGACGGACAGGGCAGGGCCGGGGAGCTGTTTTTT | CASRDGQGRAGELFF
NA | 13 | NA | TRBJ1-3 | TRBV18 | TGTGCCAGCTCACCCCCTGCTGGAAACACCATATATTTT | CASSPPAGNTIYF
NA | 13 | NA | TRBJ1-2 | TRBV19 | TGTGCCAGTAGTACTACTGCGAACTATGGCTACACCTTC | CASSTTANYGYTF
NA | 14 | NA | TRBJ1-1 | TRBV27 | TGTGCCAGCCGAGCGGGACACTCCAACACTGAAGCTTTCTTT | CASRAGHSNTEAFF
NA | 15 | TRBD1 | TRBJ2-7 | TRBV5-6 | TGTGCCAGCAGCTCGCCGGACAGGGGTATCTACGAGCAGTACTTC | CASSSPDRGIYEQYF
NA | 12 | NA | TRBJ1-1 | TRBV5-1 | TGCGCCAGCAGCGAGGGCTCCTATGAAGCTTTCTTT | CASSEGSYEAFF
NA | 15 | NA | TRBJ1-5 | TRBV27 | TGTGCCACCTCTTCCGCAGGCAGGTTTAATCAGCCCCAGCATTTT | CATSSAGRFNQPQHF
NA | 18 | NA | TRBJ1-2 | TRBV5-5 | TGTGCCAGCACCTTGGAACCTCCCACAGGGATTTCGAACTATGGCTACACCTTC | CASTLEPPTGISNYGYTF
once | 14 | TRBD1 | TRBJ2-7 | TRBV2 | TGTGCCAGCGCCACAGGGGCCAGCCCCTACGAGCAGTACTTC | CASATGASPYEQYF
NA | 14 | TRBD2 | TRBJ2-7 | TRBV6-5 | TGTGCCAGCTCCTTCGGGGGGGTCAAGTACGAGCAGTACTTC | CASSFGGVKYEQYF
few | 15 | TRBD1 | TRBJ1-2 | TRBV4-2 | TGTGCCAGCAGGGGGGGACAGGGGCTTAACTATGGCTACACCTTC | CASRGGQGLNYGYTF
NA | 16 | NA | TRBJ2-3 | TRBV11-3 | TGTGCCAGCAGCTTCACTAGTCGGGGATCCACAGATACGCAGTATTTT | CASSFTSRGSTDTQYF
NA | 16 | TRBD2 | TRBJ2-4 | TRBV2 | TGTGCCAGCAGTGGACTAGCGGGATTTGGAAAAAACATTCAGTACTTC | CASSGLAGFGKNIQYF
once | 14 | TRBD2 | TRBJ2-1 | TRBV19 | TGTGCCAGTAGGGTTAGCGGGCAGTCCAATGAGCAGTTCTTC | CASRVSGQSNEQFF
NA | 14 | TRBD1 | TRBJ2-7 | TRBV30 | TGTGCCTGGCAATCCGGGACAGCCACCTACGAGCAGTACTTC | CAWQSGTATYEQYF
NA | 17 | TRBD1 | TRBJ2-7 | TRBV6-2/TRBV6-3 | TGTGCCAGCAGTTACGGACTTAGGACAGGGAGAGTCGACGAGCAGTACTTC | CASSYGLRTGRVDEQYF
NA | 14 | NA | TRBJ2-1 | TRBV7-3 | TGTGCCAGCAGTCATACGGCAGGGGCTGGCCTATTGTTCTTC | CASSHTAGAGLLFF
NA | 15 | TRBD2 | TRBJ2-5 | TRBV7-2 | TGTGCCAGCAGTTTTACTAGCGGGGGGTGGGAGACCCAGTACTTC | CASSFTSGGWETQYF
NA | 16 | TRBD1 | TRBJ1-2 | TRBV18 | TGTGCCAGCTCACCGTACTACTCGACAGGGGGCTATGGCTACACCTTC | CASSPYYSTGGYGYTF
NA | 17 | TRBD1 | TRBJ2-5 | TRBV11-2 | TGTGCCAGCAGCTTGACTCAAGGGGGCCCTCCCCCAGAGACCCAGTACTTC | CASSLTQGGPPPETQYF
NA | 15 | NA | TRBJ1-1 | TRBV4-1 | TGCGCCAGCAGCCAGGGAGGGTCCCTCTTCTCTGAAGCTTTCTTT | CASSQGGSLFSEAFF
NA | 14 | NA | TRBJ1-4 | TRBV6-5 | TGTGCCAGCCAAGGCGGGGGCTTGGGACAAAAACTGTTTTTT | CASQGGGLGQKLFF
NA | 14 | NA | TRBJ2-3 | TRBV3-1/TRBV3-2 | TGTGCCAGCAGCCGTCAAACTAGCACAGATACGCAGTATTTT | CASSRQTSTDTQYF
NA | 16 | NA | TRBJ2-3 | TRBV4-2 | TGTGCCAGCAGCCAAAAAGGCGGGGCGAGCACAGATACGCAGTATTTT | CASSQKGGASTDTQYF
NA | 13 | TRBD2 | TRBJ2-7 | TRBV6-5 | TGTGCCAGCAAGCGGGACGGGCGCTACGAGCAGTACTTC | CASKRDGRYEQYF
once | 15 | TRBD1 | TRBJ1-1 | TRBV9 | TGTGCCAGCAGTGACCTGACAGGGAACTACCCTGAAGCTTTCTTT | CASSDLTGNYPEAFF
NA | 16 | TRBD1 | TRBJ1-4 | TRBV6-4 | TGTGCCAGACCCCGGGACAGGGCCAGAATGGGCGAAAAACTGTTTTTT | CARPRDRARMGEKLFF
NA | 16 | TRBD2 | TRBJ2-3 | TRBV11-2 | TGTGCCAGCAGCCCTAGGCGGGGAGGGTTAACTAATACGCAGTATTTT | CASSPRRGGLTNTQYF
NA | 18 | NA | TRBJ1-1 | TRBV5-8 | TGTGCCAGCAGCTTGGACGGGTACGGAGTACAGGGTCGGCCTGAAGCTTTCTTT | CASSLDGYGVQGRPEAFF
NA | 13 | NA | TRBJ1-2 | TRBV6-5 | TGTGCCAGCAGTTACCCCGGGGGCTATGGCTACACCTTC | CASSYPGGYGYTF
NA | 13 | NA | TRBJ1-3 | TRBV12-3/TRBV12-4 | TGTGCCAGCAGTTTAAGTAGGGGGAACACCATATATTTT | CASSLSRGNTIYF